A single sample gave rise to the 29 T cell receptor beta chains below, sequenced in a study of blood T cell repertoires in COVID-19. Repertoires were generated with immunoSEQ multiplex PCR, while TCRdb's copy carries only in-frame clones and drops some. The profile covers 250,000 to 300,000 clones, with approximately 81% appearing a single time and less than 3% taken by the ten largest. Sequencing was done on a sample of peripheral blood. The receptors here all came from a woman in her sixties or seventies with active or convalescent COVID-19.

The chain carries TRBV4-1 and TRBJ1-1, with 7 bases that match TRBD1. This CDR3 is built from 13 residues. Trimming at V came to 8 bases and at J to 2 bases, leaving 5 bases not matched to a gene. Germline-derived CDR1 and CDR2 are MGHRA and YSYEKL. CDR3 sequence: CASGRTGNTEAFF. CDR3 DNA sequence: TGCGCCAGCGGAAGGACAGGCAACACTGAAGCTTTCTTT.

This rearrangement joins TRBV14 to TRBJ2-7, with 8 bases fitting TRBD2. Germline CDR1 SGHDN, CDR2 FVKESK. The CDR3 consists of 13 residues. Unmatched junction bases numbered 5, after V lost 3 bases and J lost 7 bases. CDR3 in DNA: TGTGCCAGCAGCCAGGGACTAGAGTGGGAGCAGTACTTC. Its protein product is CASSQGLEWEQYF.

The chain uses TRBV25-1 and TRBJ2-7; 14 bases align to TRBD2. V dropped 2 bases and J dropped 7; count of bases not matched to a gene: 7. This CDR3 is 16 amino acids long. The germline V gene has CDR1 MGHDK and CDR2 SYGVNS. In DNA, the CDR3 is TGTGCCAGCAGTGAAAGGGGACTAGCGGGGGTGAAGGAGCAGTACTTC. It yields the protein CASSERGLAGVKEQYF.

V and J are TRBV18 and TRBJ1-1; TRBD1 matches at 7 bases. There are 14 residues in the CDR3. Germline V lookup: CDR1 KGHSH, CDR2 LQKENI. The trim removed 5 bases at V and 1 base at J, leaving 4 bases unmatched. As DNA, the CDR3 is TGTGCCAGCTCAGAGGGGGCATGGAACACTGAAGCTTTCTTT. Its translation is CASSEGAWNTEAFF.

This chain uses TRBV6-4 with TRBJ1-2, with TRBD1 matching 8 bases. Germline V CDR1 and CDR2: MRHNA, SNTAGT. After removal of 1 base from V and 6 bases from J, the junction contained 1 base not matched to a gene. The CDR3 length is 13 residues. CDR3 residues: CASSDFRGHGYTF. For the CDR3, the DNA is TGTGCCAGCAGTGACTTCAGGGGGCATGGCTACACCTTC.

J is TRBJ1-1 and V is TRBV20-1; a weak D match, TRBD1 (5 bases). The germline V gene encodes CDR1 DFQATT and CDR2 SNEGSKA (reference sequence). The CDR3 covers 11 residues. V shed 1 base and J shed 6 bases, with 6 bases lying between them. CDR3 loop: CSARGGAEAFF. The CDR3 region has the DNA TGCAGTGCTAGAGGGGGCGCTGAAGCTTTCTTT.

The chain links TRBV9 to TRBJ1-5; D call uncertain. Trimming removed 0 bases from V and 3 bases from J, with 7 bases in between. The CDR3 has 14 amino acids. Per germline, CDR1 SGDLS and CDR2 YYNGEE. CDR3 protein: CASSVGSHNQPQHF. DNA of the CDR3: TGTGCCAGCAGCGTAGGTAGCCACAATCAGCCCCAGCATTTT.

This chain links TRBV4-1 with TRBJ1-1; 11 bases match TRBD1. The V gene end was trimmed by 1 base and the J gene end by 0 bases; junction bases not matched to a gene: 7. CDR1 is MGHRA, CDR2 YSYEKL, per germline. The CDR3 runs to 18 residues. The CDR3 coding sequence is TGCGCCAGCAGCCAAGTTGGGACAGGGGGGAAGATGAACACTGAAGCTTTCTTT. Translation: CASSQVGTGGKMNTEAFF.

The J gene is TRBJ1-5, the V gene TRBV6-1; TRBD1 is a possible D gene (6 bases). This CDR3 has 17 amino acids. Germline-derived CDR1 and CDR2 are MNHNS and SASEGT. Between the trimmed V and J ends, which lost 2 bases and 0 bases, there was a span of 14 bases. CDR3 sequence (DNA): TGTGCCAGCAGTGAAAAGGACAGCCTGTATAGCAATCAGCCCCAGCATTTT. This encodes CASSEKDSLYSNQPQHF.

The chain links TRBV19 to TRBJ1-1; D not certain. V gave up 4 bases and J gave up 3 bases, with 6 bases separating them. This CDR3 has 12 residues. Germline CDR1 is LNHDA and CDR2 is SQIVND (reference sequence). The CDR3 nucleotides are TGTGCCAGTAGTAGTCTTGACACTGAAGCTTTCTTT. This sequence encodes CASSSLDTEAFF.

This clone occurred a few times. This chain joins TRBV6-6 and TRBJ2-5; TRBD2 aligns across 10 bases. This CDR3 spans 15 amino acids. The junction had 3 bases not matched to a gene; V was cut back by 1 base and J by 4 bases. The germline gives CDR1 MNHNY, CDR2 SVGAGI (reference sequence). The CDR3 spells CASSYLAGGGETQYF. The CDR3 DNA sequence: TGTGCCAGCAGTTACTTAGCGGGGGGCGGAGAGACCCAGTACTTC.

DNA of the CDR3: TGTGCCAGCAGCCACAGCGGGGGGACCGGGGAGCTGTTTTTT. Its translation is CASSHSGGTGELFF. The V and J genes are TRBV3-1 (or the pseudogene TRBV3-2) and TRBJ2-2; 9 bases are a match to TRBD2. V dropped 3 bases and J dropped 5; count of bases not matched to a gene: 1. CDR1 LGHDT and CDR2 YNNKEL come from the germline V gene (reference sequence). This CDR3 contains 14 residues.

V gene TRBV7-9 combines with J gene TRBJ2-7, with TRBD2 matching 8 bases. The CDR3 length is 14 residues. J gave up 0 bases and V 7 bases, and 5 bases lay outside the gene matches. The V gene's germline CDR1 is SEHNR and CDR2 FQNEAQ (reference sequence). The CDR3 here is CASTRGGSSYEQYF. The CDR3 DNA reads as TGTGCCAGCACCCGGGGGGGCAGCTCCTACGAGCAGTACTTC.

This clone was counted ten times or more. The chain has TRBV13 and TRBJ1-1, with a tentative D call TRBD1 (5 bases). Germline V gene sequence: CDR1 PRHDT, CDR2 FYEKMQ (reference sequence). The CDR3 spans 15 residues. V shed 6 bases and J shed 3 bases, with 17 bases lying between them. CDR3 coding DNA: TGTGCCAGCAGAGACCGCTCCCGGGGGGACACTGAAGCTTTCTTT. This codes for CASRDRSRGDTEAFF.

This sequence joins TRBV6-5 and TRBJ1-5; D call uncertain. V lost 2 bases and J 0 bases, leaving 11 bases between the germline ends. The germline CDR1 and CDR2 sequences are MNHEY and SVGAGI. The CDR3 is made up of 16 amino acids. The CDR3 coding sequence is TGTGCCAGCAGTTACGGCCCAGGTTATAGCAATCAGCCCCAGCATTTT. As protein: CASSYGPGYSNQPQHF.

CDR3 sequence reads: CASSRQDRTNTEAFF. The CDR3 bases are TGCGCCAGCAGCCGGCAAGACAGGACCAACACTGAAGCTTTCTTT. This rearrangement joins TRBV4-3 to TRBJ1-1; D is possibly TRBD1 (6 bases). Germline-derived CDR1 and CDR2 are LGHNA and YSLEER. This CDR3 contains 15 residues. V lost 4 bases and J 2 bases, leaving 14 bases between the germline ends.

J is TRBJ1-1 and V is TRBV5-1, with 8 positions matching TRBD1. Germline CDR1 reads SGHRS; CDR2 reads YFSETQ. The ends lost 0 bases at V and 6 bases at J; junction bases unmatched: 10. This CDR3 contains 16 residues. Here the CDR3 DNA reads TGCGCCAGCAGCTTGGGGACAGGGAATTATCTCGCTGAAGCTTTCTTT. Its translation is CASSLGTGNYLAEAFF.

The rearrangement uses TRBV6-5 and TRBJ2-1, with D tentatively TRBD2 (6 bases). Germline V gives CDR1 MNHEY, CDR2 SVGAGI. V was shortened by 2 bases and J by 10 bases, with 12 bases between the two germline ends. The CDR3 runs to 13 residues. The CDR3 sequence is CASSYGGVGEQFF. The DNA for the CDR3 is TGTGCCAGCAGTTACGGAGGGGTCGGGGAGCAGTTCTTC.

The chain links TRBV27 to TRBJ2-7, with D perhaps matching TRBD2 (7 bases). Looked up from germline, CDR1 is MNHEY and CDR2 is SMNVEV (reference sequence). Trimming removed 3 bases from V and 2 bases from J, with 20 bases in between. The CDR3 is 17 residues long. CDR3 loop: CASSFGDSSGGPYEQYF. CDR3 DNA: TGTGCCAGCAGTTTTGGGGATTCTTCGGGGGGCCCCTACGAGCAGTACTTC.

The rearrangement uses TRBV5-1 and TRBJ1-2; D may be TRBD1 (6 bases). V lost 1 base, J lost 7 bases, and 11 bases lay in between. Germline CDR1 and CDR2: SGHRS and YFSETQ. The CDR3 has 13 residues. The CDR3, as DNA: TGCGCCAGCAGCTTGTCCGGACAGTTTGGCTACACCTTC. It translates to CASSLSGQFGYTF.

This clone was picked up one time. At the DNA level, this CDR3 is encoded by other sequences in the same sample as well. The CDR3 is CASSGSLYEQYF. CDR3 coding DNA: TGTGCCAGCAGTGGGAGTTTGTACGAGCAGTACTTC. The V call is TRBV2, the J call TRBJ2-7; D is unresolved. The CDR3 runs to 12 residues. Germline CDR1 is SNHLY and CDR2 is FYNNEI. Trimming took 4 bases from V and 4 from J, leaving 8 bases between them.

In this sample, this clone turned up once. The chain joins TRBV29-1 to TRBJ1-2, with TRBD1 matching over 8 bases. J gave up 8 bases and V 5 bases, and 16 bases lay outside the gene matches. The CDR3 loop spans 15 amino acids. Germline CDR1 reads SQVTM; CDR2 reads ANQGSEA. CDR3 sequence: CSVLGQGNRGGGYTF. The CDR3 DNA sequence: TGCAGCGTTCTTGGACAGGGTAACCGCGGTGGGGGCTACACCTTC.

This CDR3 reads CASSLDPTVLEQFF. The CDR3 DNA follows: TGCGCCAGCAGCTTGGACCCGACAGTTCTTGAGCAGTTCTTC. The rearrangement joins TRBV5-1 to TRBJ2-1, with D possibly matching TRBD1 (5 bases). The CDR3 has 14 amino acids. V was shortened by 0 bases and J by 9 bases, with 13 bases between the two germline ends. Germline V gives CDR1 SGHRS, CDR2 YFSETQ.

The CDR3 DNA sequence: TGTGCCAGCAGTACGACAGTGCGCTATGGCTACACCTTC. This gives the protein CASSTTVRYGYTF. The chain carries TRBV12-3 or TRBV12-4 and TRBJ1-2, with D maybe TRBD1 (5 bases). V shed 5 bases and J shed 4 bases, with 11 bases lying between them. This CDR3 has 13 residues.

This sequence joins TRBV18 and TRBJ2-4; weak D call: TRBD1 (5 bases). The CDR3 has 13 residues. Trimming pared 4 bases from V and 2 bases from J, leaving 6 bases between. Per the germline V gene, CDR1 is KGHSH and CDR2 is LQKENI. CDR3 in amino acids: CASSQGSKNIQYF. The CDR3 coding sequence is TGTGCCAGCTCACAGGGGTCCAAAAACATTCAGTACTTC.

V is TRBV2 and J is TRBJ1-3; D not certain. Germline CDR1 reads SNHLY; CDR2 reads FYNNEI. This CDR3 is built from 14 residues. Trimming took 2 bases from V and 0 from J, leaving 5 bases between them. The DNA for the CDR3 is TGTGCCAGCAGTGAAAACGGCTCTGGAAACACCATATATTTT. It encodes CASSENGSGNTIYF. The variable domain in full, completed from reference TRBV2 and TRBJ1-3, reads EPEVTQTPSHQVTQMGQEVILRCVPISNHLYFYWYRQILGQKVEFLVSFYNNEISEKSEIFDDQFSVERPDGSNFTLKIRSTKLEDSAMYFCASSENGSGNTIYFGEGSWLTVV.

The chain has TRBV6-1 and TRBJ2-7; possible D gene TRBD2, 7 bases. This CDR3 has 13 amino acids. V gave up 9 bases and J gave up 0 bases, with 12 bases separating them. Germline V lookup: CDR1 MNHNS, CDR2 SASEGT. The DNA of the CDR3 is TGTGCCAGTCGGGGGGCGGGCTCCTACGAGCAGTACTTC. Translating gives CASRGAGSYEQYF.

This sequence joins TRBV3-1 (or the pseudogene TRBV3-2) and TRBJ2-3; no definite D call. Germline V lookup: CDR1 LGHDT, CDR2 YNNKEL (reference sequence). The CDR3 is 12 amino acids. V lost 1 base, J lost 7 bases, and 6 bases lay in between. CDR3 in amino acids: CASSQALHTQYF. DNA for the CDR3: TGTGCCAGCAGCCAAGCTCTTCATACGCAGTATTTT.

The chain carries TRBV6-2 or TRBV6-3 and TRBJ1-5; D is unresolved. Trimming removed 2 bases from V and 2 bases from J, with 16 bases in between. CDR3 length: 17 amino acids. Germline CDR1 is MNHEY and CDR2 is SVGEGT. CDR3 sequence: CASSYADGSGGNQPQHF. The CDR3, as DNA: TGTGCCAGCAGTTACGCCGATGGGTCCGGAGGCAATCAGCCCCAGCATTTT.